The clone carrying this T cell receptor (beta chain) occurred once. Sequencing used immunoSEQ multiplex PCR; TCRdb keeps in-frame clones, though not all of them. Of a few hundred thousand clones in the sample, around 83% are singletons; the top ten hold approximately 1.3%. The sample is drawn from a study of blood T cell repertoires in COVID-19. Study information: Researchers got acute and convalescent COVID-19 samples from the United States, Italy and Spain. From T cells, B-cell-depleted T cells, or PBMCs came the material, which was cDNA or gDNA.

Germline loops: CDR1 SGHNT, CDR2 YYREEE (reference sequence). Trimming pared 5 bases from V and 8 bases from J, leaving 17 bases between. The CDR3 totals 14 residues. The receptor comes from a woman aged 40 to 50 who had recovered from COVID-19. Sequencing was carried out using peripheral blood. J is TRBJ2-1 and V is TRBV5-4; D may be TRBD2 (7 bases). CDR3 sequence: CASREGGASDEQFF. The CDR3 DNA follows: TGTGCCAGCAGAGAGGGGGGGGCCTCCGATGAGCAGTTCTTC. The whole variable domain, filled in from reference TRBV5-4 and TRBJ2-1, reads ETGVTQSPTHLIKTRGQQVTLRCSSQSGHNTVSWYQQALGQGPQFIFQYYREEENGRGNFPPRFSGLQFPNYSSELNVNALELDDSALYLCASREGGASDEQFFGPGTRLTVL.